These 14 T cell receptor beta chains were all obtained from the same sample, sequenced in a study of OX40 agonist ivuxolimab in advanced cancers. The library was generated by the immunoSEQ multiplex PCR assay. Sourced from immuneACCESS, this table was stored by TCRdb with only in-frame sequences that have V and J called. A share of the clones is absent; for the studies checked, an unresolved V gene accounts for under half, and the remainder has no known explanation. This sample is represented by roughly 75,000 clones; around 83% of them were singletons. Clones ranked in the top ten supply under 0.8% of the sample. This material consisted of CD4+ or CD8+ T cells sorted from blood, taken in a trial of the OX40 agonist ivuxolimab. The receptors stem from an adult with an advanced solid tumor such as melanoma, head and neck, liver or kidney cancer.

This chain connects TRBV6-5 to TRBJ2-5; the D call may be TRBD1 or TRBD2 (6 bases each). The CDR3 has 14 residues. The ends were cut back, 6 bases at V and 2 bases at J, with 13 bases in the middle. In germline, CDR1 is MNHEY, CDR2 SVGAGI. The CDR3 region is CASRSTGRQETQYF. In nucleotides, the CDR3 is TGTGCCAGCAGATCCACAGGGAGGCAAGAGACCCAGTACTTC.

V usage is TRBV19 and J usage is TRBJ2-1, with 10 bases aligning to TRBD1. This CDR3 is 15 amino acids long. Germline loops: CDR1 LNHDA, CDR2 SQIVND (reference sequence). V was clipped by 6 bases and J by 8 bases; unmatched bases: 10. The CDR3 protein is CASSPRGTGADEQFF. The CDR3 region has the DNA TGTGCCAGTAGCCCGAGGGGGACAGGGGCCGATGAGCAGTTCTTC.

The table lists this clone with a count of one. J is TRBJ2-7 and V is TRBV30, with 10 bases identical to TRBD2. V lost 5 bases to trimming and J lost 13 bases; unmatched junction nucleotides: 11. The CDR3 is made up of 12 amino acids. CDR1 and CDR2 (germline): GTSNPN, SVGIG (reference sequence). The CDR3, as DNA: TGTGCCTGGCATCGGACTAGCGGTAGTCTTTACTTC. It is translated as CAWHRTSGSLYF.

The V and J genes are TRBV10-2 and TRBJ2-5; D possibly corresponds to TRBD2 (6 bases). CDR1 and CDR2 from the germline V gene are WSHSY and SAAADI. The length of the CDR3 is 12 residues. Trimming left V 6 bases short and J 2 bases short, with 7 bases between. The CDR3 spells CASRDYQETQYF. CDR3 nucleotide sequence: TGCGCCAGCAGGGACTATCAAGAGACCCAGTACTTC.

As DNA, the CDR3 is TGTGCCAGCAGCGCGGGACTAGCGGGAGGGAATGAGCAGTTCTTC. It is translated as CASSAGLAGGNEQFF. J is TRBJ2-1 and V is TRBV7-2, with 16 bases aligning to TRBD2. J was trimmed by 7 bases and V by 5 bases; bases with no gene match: 2. The CDR3 consists of 15 residues. Germline CDR1 is SGHTA and CDR2 is FQGNSA.

Of note for this clone: The same CDR3 arises from other DNA sequences in this sample as well. The rearrangement links TRBV30 to TRBJ2-7, with D perhaps matching TRBD2 (6 bases). The CDR3 runs to 12 residues. Germline-derived CDR1 and CDR2 are GTSNPN and SVGIG (reference sequence). Trimming took off 3 bases at V and 2 bases at J, with 8 bases between the two ends. CDR3 nucleotide sequence: TGTGCCTGGAGCCGGGGGACCTACGAGCAGTACTTC. Translated, it gives CAWSRGTYEQYF.

V and J are TRBV5-1 and TRBJ1-1; 7 bases fit TRBD1. CDR3 length equals 15 residues. V gave up 2 bases and J gave up 1 base; unmatched junction bases: 5. CDR1 and CDR2 (germline): SGHRS, YFSETQ. DNA for the CDR3: TGCGCCAGCAGCTTACCGGGACAGAAGAACACTGAAGCTTTCTTT. It yields the protein CASSLPGQKNTEAFF.

The chain joins TRBV5-1 to TRBJ1-2, with D possibly matching TRBD1 (6 bases). The CDR3 has 13 amino acids. Germline V lookup: CDR1 SGHRS, CDR2 YFSETQ. Trimming removed 4 bases at V and 7 bases at J, with 14 bases between. The CDR3 nucleotides read TGCGCCAGCAGCCTAACAGGGTGGCGTGGCTACACCTTC. Translated: CASSLTGWRGYTF.

The chain employs TRBV5-4 and TRBJ2-1, with D perhaps assigned TRBD1 or TRBD2 (5 bases each). Germline lookup yields CDR1 SGHNT and CDR2 YYREEE (reference sequence). CDR3 length: 13 amino acids. V was shortened by 9 bases and J by 2 bases, with 12 bases between the two germline ends. DNA of the CDR3: TGTGCCACGGGACCTCAAACCTACAATGAGCAGTTCTTC. It is translated as CATGPQTYNEQFF.

The J gene is TRBJ2-2, the V gene TRBV9, with a possible D match to TRBD2 (5 bases). The CDR3 totals 16 residues. CDR1 is SGDLS and CDR2 is YYNGEE in the germline V gene. V was cut by 0 bases and J by 4 bases, with 13 bases left in between. CDR3 sequence: CASSVVGRGLTGELFF. In DNA form, the CDR3 reads TGTGCCAGCAGCGTAGTCGGTCGCGGGCTCACCGGGGAGCTGTTTTTT.

This sequence joins TRBV4-3 and TRBJ1-3; no firm D call. The CDR3 totals 16 residues. Trimming stripped 0 bases from V and 0 bases from J, with 9 bases between. The germline V gene has CDR1 LGHNA and CDR2 YSLEER. The CDR3: CASSQDLGNSGNTIYF. The CDR3 DNA is TGCGCCAGCAGCCAAGATCTCGGGAACTCTGGAAACACCATATATTTT.

This chain connects TRBV7-2 to TRBJ1-2; D might be TRBD1 (5 bases). The CDR3 has 15 amino acids. Between the trimmed V and J ends, which lost 4 bases and 2 bases, there was a span of 14 bases. Germline assignment: CDR1 SGHTA and CDR2 FQGNSA. The CDR3 region has the DNA TGTGCCAGCAGCTCTAATCCGGGACTCAACTATGGCTACACCTTC. Protein sequence: CASSSNPGLNYGYTF. The variable domain in full, completed from reference TRBV7-2 and TRBJ1-2, reads GAGVSQSPSNKVTEKGKDVELRCDPISGHTALYWYRQSLGQGLEFLIYFQGNSAPDKSGLPSDRFSAERTGGSVSTLTIQRTQQEDSAVYLCASSSNPGLNYGYTFGSGTRLTVV.

The chain uses TRBV18 and TRBJ1-3, with D tentatively TRBD1 (5 bases). This CDR3 region has 17 residues. From germline, CDR1 is KGHSH and CDR2 LQKENI. The germline V and J ends were trimmed by 1 base and 0 bases, with 13 bases remaining between them. CDR3 DNA sequence: TGTGCCAGCTCACCACAACGGTTCGGGGGCTCTGGAAACACCATATATTTT. It yields the protein CASSPQRFGGSGNTIYF.

The V gene is TRBV5-1, the J gene TRBJ2-7, with TRBD2 matching over 8 bases. Germline V gene data show CDR1 as SGHRS and CDR2 as YFSETQ. The ends lost 4 bases at V and 3 bases at J; junction bases unmatched: 6. The CDR3 contains 14 residues. The CDR3 here is CASSREGRNYEQYF. In nucleotides, the CDR3 is TGCGCCAGCAGCCGGGAGGGCCGAAACTACGAGCAGTACTTC.